These 23 T cell receptor beta chains share one sample of origin, sequenced in a study of blood T cells in healthy people across ages. Together with a sample-barcoded 5' primer, a J-beta primer mix was included in a second PCR lasting about 7 to 11 cycles. TCRdb redid the calling of the 5' RACE reads with MiXCR, one entry per CDR3 protein. The sample has about 800,000 distinct CDR3 sequences, 20% to 30% seen once; the top ten hold roughly 3.5%. These data also featured in a second study, about T cells of mothers and their children.

Specimen: blood. The receptors come from a boy between 10 and 17 years old in good health.

This clonotype was picked up a small number of times. The rearrangement uses TRBV15 and TRBJ2-5; no clear D. The CDR3 is 16 amino acids. The germline CDR1 and CDR2 sequences are LNHNV and YYDKDF (reference sequence). V was trimmed by 0 bases and J by 5 bases, leaving 16 bases between them. The CDR3 is CATSREPLGDGETQYF. The CDR3 DNA sequence: TGTGCCACCAGCAGAGAGCCCCTGGGTGACGGGGAGACCCAGTACTTC.

This clonotype is a singleton in its sample. The rearrangement joins TRBV6-5 to TRBJ1-2; D unresolved. CDR3 length: 13 amino acids. V dropped 2 bases and J dropped 6 bases, with 10 bases sitting between them. The germline CDR1 and CDR2 sequences are MNHEY and SVGAGI. The CDR3 loop is CASSYPGEDGYTF. The CDR3, as DNA: TGTGCCAGCAGTTACCCTGGGGAGGATGGCTACACCTTC.

J is TRBJ2-5 and V is TRBV4-1; TRBD1 matches at 8 bases. The end of the DNA is better explained by TRBJ2-7, so the J call may be wrong. The CDR3 contains 13 residues. The germline V gene encodes CDR1 MGHRA and CDR2 YSYEKL. The CDR3 nucleotides are TGCGCCAGCACCCCCACAGGGGGTTACGAGCAGTACTTC. This codes for CASTPTGGYEQYF.

The chain employs TRBV29-1 and TRBJ2-7; 16 positions match TRBD2. V was pared by 4 bases and J by 3 bases, with 9 bases of the junction left unmatched. Germline CDR1 is SQVTM and CDR2 is ANQGSEA. The CDR3 spans 17 residues. CDR3: CSVAGTSGGASLYEQYF. The CDR3, as DNA: TGCAGCGTTGCAGGGACTAGCGGGGGGGCCTCACTCTACGAGCAGTACTTC.

This clonotype has more than one count but fewer than ten. The V and J genes are TRBV7-2 and TRBJ1-2, with D possibly TRBD1 on 5 matching bases. Trimming stripped 2 bases from V and 3 bases from J, with 10 bases between. The CDR3 runs 14 residues. CDR1 is SGHTA, CDR2 FQGNSA, per germline. CDR3 region: CASSLPRVHYGYTF. The CDR3 coding sequence is TGTGCCAGCAGCTTACCCAGGGTTCACTATGGCTACACCTTC.

This clonotype was counted only a few times. The V gene is TRBV24-1, the J gene TRBJ2-5; 10 bases map to TRBD1. The germline gives CDR1 KGHDR, CDR2 SFDVKD. Trimming at V came to 3 bases and at J to 4 bases, leaving 4 bases not matched to a gene. The CDR3 is 15 amino acids. CDR3 loop: CATSDLGTGVETQYF. In DNA, the CDR3 is TGTGCCACCAGTGATCTCGGGACAGGGGTAGAGACCCAGTACTTC.

Worth noting for this clonotype: No conserved phenylalanine or tryptophan is present at the end of the CDR3, so a read error is the likely explanation. This rearrangement joins TRBV20-1 to TRBJ2-7; a possible D gene is TRBD2 (5 bases). The CDR3 is 10 amino acids. V dropped 6 bases and J dropped 6 bases, with 9 bases sitting between them. The germline gives CDR1 DFQATT, CDR2 SNEGSKA (reference sequence). DNA of the CDR3: TGCAGTGCAGAGGGCTGCGAGCAGTACCTC. Translation gives CSAEGCEQYL.

This chain links TRBV28 with TRBJ2-5; 8 nucleotides agree with TRBD1. The CDR3 spans 15 residues. The germline V gene has CDR1 MDHEN and CDR2 SYDVKM. J gave up 5 bases and V 6 bases, and 11 bases lay outside the gene matches. The CDR3 DNA is TGTGCCAGCAGCCCCCCGACAGGGGAACGGGAGACCCAGTACTTC. It yields the protein CASSPPTGERETQYF.

This chain uses TRBV29-1 with TRBJ2-5; D gene ambiguous. The CDR3 extends over 15 amino acids. Germline V gives CDR1 SQVTM, CDR2 ANQGSEA. V shed 0 bases and J shed 7 bases, with 18 bases lying between them. The chain's CDR3 is CSVEDRATPLGTQYF. CDR3 nucleotide sequence: TGCAGCGTTGAAGATCGGGCTACCCCTCTGGGGACCCAGTACTTC.

This clonotype has only a few counts. The rearrangement links TRBV12-3 or TRBV12-4 to TRBJ2-1, with a possible D match to TRBD2 (6 bases). Trimming took 3 bases from V and 5 from J, leaving 11 bases between them. The length of the CDR3 is 14 residues. The CDR3 is CASSFGGTDNEQFF. In nucleotides, the CDR3 is TGTGCCAGCAGTTTCGGCGGGACGGACAATGAGCAGTTCTTC.

The V call is TRBV4-1, the J call TRBJ1-1, with TRBD1 as a possible D gene (5 bases). The CDR3 consists of 15 residues. Germline assignment: CDR1 MGHRA and CDR2 YSYEKL. Trimming pared 1 base from V and 4 bases from J, leaving 13 bases between. Here the CDR3 reads CASSQGPGQGTEAFF. CDR3 bases: TGCGCCAGCAGCCAAGGGCCGGGGCAGGGCACTGAAGCTTTCTTT.

V is TRBV29-1 and J is TRBJ1-1; D might be TRBD1 (6 bases). The V end lost 7 bases, the J end lost 4 bases, and 16 bases lay between the germline ends. This CDR3 comprises 13 residues. Per germline, CDR1 SQVTM and CDR2 ANQGSEA. The DNA of the CDR3 is TGCAGCGGAACAAACAGGGTTGTCACTGAAGCTTTCTTT. Translating it yields CSGTNRVVTEAFF.

The V call is TRBV20-1, the J call TRBJ2-1; D perhaps matches TRBD1 (5 bases). This CDR3 region has 17 residues. Between the trimmed V and J ends, which lost 0 bases and 2 bases, there was a span of 17 bases. CDR1 is DFQATT and CDR2 is SNEGSKA in the germline V gene (reference sequence). CDR3 bases: TGCAGTGCTAGAGATCGGACGTGGGGCGGAGCCTACAATGAGCAGTTCTTC. Translation: CSARDRTWGGAYNEQFF.

This sequence joins TRBV7-2 and TRBJ2-3; 8 bases match TRBD1. The CDR3 length is 15 residues. Germline V gene data show CDR1 as SGHTA and CDR2 as FQGNSA. Trimming removed 3 bases from V and 0 bases from J; junction bases left unmatched: 2. The CDR3 spells CASSLDRASTDTQYF. DNA for the CDR3: TGTGCCAGCAGCTTGGACAGGGCTAGCACAGATACGCAGTATTTT.

The V and J genes are TRBV7-2 and TRBJ1-5, with 8 bases fitting TRBD1. After removal of 6 bases from V and 1 base from J, the junction contained 5 bases not matched to a gene. The length of the CDR3 is 15 residues. Germline V gives CDR1 SGHTA, CDR2 FQGNSA. The CDR3 region has the DNA TGTGCCAGCAGTCGCGGACAGGGCAGCAATCAGCCCCAGCATTTT. Translating gives CASSRGQGSNQPQHF.

V gene TRBV5-1 combines with J gene TRBJ2-1, with 8 bases that match TRBD1. The J call may be mistaken, given a closer DNA end match to TRBJ2-7. Germline lookup yields CDR1 SGHRS and CDR2 YFSETQ. The CDR3 runs 15 residues. The CDR3 region has the DNA TGCGCCAGCAGCTTGGAGGACAGGGAGGTCCACGAGCAGTACTTC. Its protein product is CASSLEDREVHEQYF.

The J gene is TRBJ2-7, the V gene TRBV9, with a weak D call TRBD2 (5 bases). The CDR3 runs to 15 residues. The V gene's germline CDR1 is SGDLS and CDR2 YYNGEE. V was shortened by 0 bases and J by 1 base, with 11 bases between the two germline ends. The CDR3 sequence: CASSVGGRGSYEQYF. The CDR3 bases are TGTGCCAGCAGCGTAGGTGGGAGAGGATCCTACGAGCAGTACTTC.

This clonotype was picked up a small number of times. CDR3 protein: CASSPGQMSNYGYTF. The CDR3 DNA follows: TGCGCCAGCAGCCCGGGACAGATGTCTAACTATGGCTACACCTTC. The genes are TRBV5-1 and TRBJ1-2, with 7 bases identical to TRBD1. V shed 4 bases and J 0 bases; nucleotides not matched to a gene: 6. CDR1 is SGHRS and CDR2 is YFSETQ in the germline V gene. The CDR3 has 15 amino acids. The entire variable domain, with the rest obtained from reference TRBV5-1 and TRBJ1-2, is as follows: KAGVTQTPRYLIKTRGQQVTLSCSPISGHRSVSWYQQTPGQGLQFLFEYFSETQRNKGNFPGRFSGRQFSNSRSEMNVSTLELGDSALYLCASSPGQMSNYGYTFGSGTRLTVV.

This clonotype was seen a few times. The CDR3 is CASSERQGFEQYF. For the CDR3, the DNA is TGTGCCAGCAGTGAGCGACAGGGGTTCGAGCAGTACTTC. The chain employs TRBV6-1 and TRBJ2-5; 8 positions match TRBD1. TRBJ2-7 matches the DNA end more closely, so the J call is doubtful. The CDR3 contains 13 residues. Germline assignment: CDR1 MNHNS and CDR2 SASEGT.

A note on this clonotype: The junction and the germline gene differ at one end; a read error may be behind it. This chain uses TRBV27 with TRBJ2-2; D perhaps matches TRBD1 (5 bases). The CDR3 is 14 residues long. CDR1 and CDR2 (germline): MNHEY, SMNVEV (reference sequence). As DNA, the CDR3 is TGTGCCAGCAGCTGGGGCGAGAACGCCGGGGAGCTGTTTTTT. Its protein product is CASSWGENAGELFF.

The chain employs TRBV12-3 or TRBV12-4 and TRBJ2-1; TRBD2 matches 9 bases. The CDR3 runs 15 residues. V lost 1 base to trimming and J lost 6 bases; unmatched junction nucleotides: 4. As DNA, the CDR3 is TGTGCCAGCAGTTTAGGAGCGGGAGGCGGCAATGAGCAGTTCTTC. This gives the protein CASSLGAGGGNEQFF.

The V and J genes are TRBV20-1 and TRBJ2-7, with 7 bases lining up with TRBD2. Trimming at V came to 6 bases and at J to 4 bases, leaving 9 bases not matched to a gene. The CDR3 runs to 13 residues. From germline, CDR1 is DFQATT and CDR2 SNEGSKA (reference sequence). The CDR3 is CSAPWEGLYEQYF. In DNA form, the CDR3 reads TGCAGTGCGCCTTGGGAGGGCCTTTACGAGCAGTACTTC.

This rearrangement joins TRBV2 to TRBJ2-3; the D gene could be TRBD1 or TRBD2 (5 bases each). Germline V gene sequence: CDR1 SNHLY, CDR2 FYNNEI. V dropped 6 bases and J dropped 2 bases, with 12 bases sitting between them. The CDR3 length is 14 residues. CDR3 amino acids: CASRDTGTTDTQYF. DNA of the CDR3: TGTGCCAGCAGAGACACCGGGACCACAGATACGCAGTATTTT.